This is a list of T cell receptor beta chains from one sample in a study of post-analysis software for immune sequencing data. TCRdb ran MiXCR on the PCR reads and lists one entry per CDR3 protein. The sample lists 400,000 to 500,000 distinct CDR3 sequences, less than 40% occurring once. The sequencing input was blood. Every receptor here comes from a girl aged 2 to 9 with multiple sclerosis. The CDR3 runs from the conserved cysteine through the conserved F or W. A D gene is named only where the DNA matches it firmly. Clone size, where shown, is once, few, many, or a class for clones that have expanded.

abundance | d_gene | j_gene | v_gene | len | CDR3aa | CDR3nt
NA | TRBD2 | TRBJ2-3 | TRBV7-3 | 14 | CASSCSGPTDTQYF | TGTGCCAGCAGCTGTAGCGGGCCCACAGATACGCAGTATTTT
NA | NA | TRBJ2-7 | TRBV10-2 | 14 | CASSSSPPNYEQYF | TGCGCCAGCAGTAGCTCACCGCCGAACTACGAGCAGTACTTC
NA | NA | TRBJ2-5 | TRBV7-6 | 16 | CASSLEGGRVKETQYF | TGTGCCAGCAGCTTAGAAGGAGGCAGGGTTAAAGAGACCCAGTACTTC
NA | NA | TRBJ1-1 | TRBV27 | 14 | CASSSHGSNTEAFF | TGTGCCAGCAGCTCCCATGGATCGAACACTGAAGCTTTCTTT
NA | NA | TRBJ1-1 | TRBV12-3/TRBV12-4 | 14 | CASRGRLSNTEAFF | TGTGCCAGCAGAGGACGACTCTCGAACACTGAAGCTTTCTTT
few | NA | TRBJ2-1 | TRBV28 | 13 | CASRRGLYNEQFF | TGTGCCAGCAGACGGGGGCTCTACAATGAGCAGTTCTTC
few | NA | TRBJ1-2 | TRBV12-3/TRBV12-4 | 12 | CASSPGRGGYTF | TGTGCCAGCAGCCCGGGTAGAGGAGGCTACACCTTC
few | TRBD2 | TRBJ2-1 | TRBV7-2 | 17 | CASSLGIRTSGGDEQFF | TGTGCCAGCAGCTTAGGAATCAGGACTAGCGGGGGCGATGAGCAGTTCTTC
NA | NA | TRBJ1-1 | TRBV29-1 | 12 | CSVEDDNTEAFF | TGCAGCGTTGAAGATGATAACACTGAAGCTTTCTTT
few | NA | TRBJ2-5 | TRBV20-1 | 9 | CSDVETQYF | TGCAGTGACGTAGAGACCCAGTACTTC
NA | TRBD2 | TRBJ2-7 | TRBV4-1 | 16 | CASSQGVTGTRDEQYF | TGCGCCAGCAGCCAAGGAGTAACAGGGACTAGAGACGAGCAGTACTTC
NA | NA | TRBJ2-7 | TRBV12-3/TRBV12-4 | 15 | CASSLEGGKSYEQYF | TGTGCCAGCAGTCTTGAGGGGGGGAAATCCTACGAGCAGTACTTC
NA | TRBD1 | TRBJ2-1 | TRBV6-5 | 16 | CASSTGTGMPYNEQFF | TGTGCCAGCAGTACCGGGACAGGGATGCCCTACAATGAGCAGTTCTTC
NA | NA | TRBJ1-5 | TRBV20-1 | 15 | CSASSSGRGNQPQHF | TGCAGTGCTAGTAGCTCAGGGCGCGGCAATCAGCCCCAGCATTTT
NA | TRBD1 | TRBJ1-2 | TRBV7-2 | 14 | CASSSRQGTYGYTF | TGTGCCAGCAGCTCCCGACAGGGGACCTATGGCTACACCTTC
NA | TRBD1 | TRBJ2-1 | TRBV12-3/TRBV12-4 | 14 | CASRLGQSLNEQFF | TGTGCCAGCAGACTGGGACAGTCTTTGAATGAGCAGTTCTTC